The clone carrying this T cell receptor beta chain came up once. The target antigen is unknown. The CDR3 covers 15 residues. V dropped 2 bases and J dropped 6; count of bases not matched to a gene: 7. Germline CDR1 and CDR2: LGHNA and YSLEER. The protocol was immunoSEQ multiplex PCR, while the TCRdb copy is restricted to in-frame clones and leaves out a portion. The data hold tens of thousands of clones, with about 85% observed a single time. The sample belongs to a study of OX40 agonist ivuxolimab in advanced cancers. At the level of the study: The study gave patients intravenous ivuxolimab at 0.01 to 10 mg/kg every 2 weeks. The dose-escalation cohort was about 83% male, with a mean age of 60 years, ranging roughly 23 to 85. Whole-study findings and limits: Those patients achieving a partial response at 0.1-3.0 mg/kg showed among the lowest clonal expansion.

The sample in question was CD4+ or CD8+ T cells sorted from blood, obtained in a trial of the OX40 agonist ivuxolimab. The rearrangement joins TRBV4-3 to TRBJ2-7; 10 bases are a match to TRBD2. This sequence was found in an adult with an advanced solid tumor such as melanoma, head and neck, liver or kidney cancer. CDR3 nucleotide sequence: TGCGCCAGCAGCCAACTGACTAGCGGGCGCAGCGAGCAGTACTTC. It translates to CASSQLTSGRSEQYF.